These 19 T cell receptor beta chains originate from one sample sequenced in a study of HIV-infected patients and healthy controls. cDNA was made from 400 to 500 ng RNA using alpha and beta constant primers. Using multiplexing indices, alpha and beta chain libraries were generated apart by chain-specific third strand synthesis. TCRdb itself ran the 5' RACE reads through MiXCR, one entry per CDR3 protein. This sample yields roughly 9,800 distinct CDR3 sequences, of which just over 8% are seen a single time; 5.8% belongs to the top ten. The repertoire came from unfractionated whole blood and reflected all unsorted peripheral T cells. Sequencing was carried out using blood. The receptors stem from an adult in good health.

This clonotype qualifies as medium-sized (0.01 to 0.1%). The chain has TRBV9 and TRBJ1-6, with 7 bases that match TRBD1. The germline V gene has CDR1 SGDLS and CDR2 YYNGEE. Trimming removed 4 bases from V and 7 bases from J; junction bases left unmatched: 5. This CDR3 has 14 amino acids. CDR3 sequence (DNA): TGTGCCAGCAGCTTAAGGGACAGCAATTCACCCCTCCACTTT. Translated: CASSLRDSNSPLHF.

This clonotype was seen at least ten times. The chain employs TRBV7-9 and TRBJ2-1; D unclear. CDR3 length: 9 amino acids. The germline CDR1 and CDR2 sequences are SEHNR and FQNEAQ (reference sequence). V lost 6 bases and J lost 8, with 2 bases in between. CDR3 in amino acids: CASSHEQFF. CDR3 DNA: TGTGCCAGCAGTCATGAGCAGTTCTTC.

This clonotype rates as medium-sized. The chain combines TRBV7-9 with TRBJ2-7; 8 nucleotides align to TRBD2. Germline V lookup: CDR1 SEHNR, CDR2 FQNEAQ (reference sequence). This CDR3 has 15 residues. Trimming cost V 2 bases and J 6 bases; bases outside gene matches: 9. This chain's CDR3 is CASSLRSGGGGEQYF. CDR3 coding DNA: TGTGCCAGCAGCTTAAGATCCGGGGGGGGAGGCGAGCAGTACTTC. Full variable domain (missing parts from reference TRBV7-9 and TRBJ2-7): DTGVSQNPRHKITKRGQNVTFRCDPISEHNRLYWYRQTLGQGPEFLTYFQNEAQLEKSRLLSDRFSAERPKGSFSTLEIQRTEQGDSAMYLCASSLRSGGGGEQYFGPGTRLTVT.

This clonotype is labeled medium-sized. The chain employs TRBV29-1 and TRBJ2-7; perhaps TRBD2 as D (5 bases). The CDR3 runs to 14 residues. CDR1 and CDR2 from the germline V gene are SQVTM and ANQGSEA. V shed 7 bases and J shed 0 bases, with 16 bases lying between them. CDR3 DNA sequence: TGCAGCGCCAGAACCCAACGGGACTCCTACGAGCAGTACTTC. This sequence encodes CSARTQRDSYEQYF.

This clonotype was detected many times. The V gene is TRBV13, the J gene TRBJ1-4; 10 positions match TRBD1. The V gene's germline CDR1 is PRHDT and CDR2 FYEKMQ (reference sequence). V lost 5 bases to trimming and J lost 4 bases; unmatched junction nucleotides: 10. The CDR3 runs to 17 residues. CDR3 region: CASSPGQGTLGNEKLFF. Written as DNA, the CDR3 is TGTGCCAGCAGCCCGGGACAGGGGACTTTGGGTAATGAAAAACTGTTTTTT. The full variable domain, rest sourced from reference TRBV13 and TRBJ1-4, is AAGVIQSPRHLIKEKRETATLKCYPIPRHDTVYWYQQGPGQDPQFLISFYEKMQSDKGSIPDRFSAQQFSDYHSELNMSSLELGDSALYFCASSPGQGTLGNEKLFFGSGTQLSVL.

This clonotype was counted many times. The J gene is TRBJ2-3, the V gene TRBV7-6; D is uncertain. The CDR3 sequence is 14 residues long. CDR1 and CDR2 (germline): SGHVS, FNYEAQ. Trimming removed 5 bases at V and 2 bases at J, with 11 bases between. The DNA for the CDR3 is TGTGCCAGCAGCCCCTCGGACCCCACAGATACGCAGTATTTT. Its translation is CASSPSDPTDTQYF.

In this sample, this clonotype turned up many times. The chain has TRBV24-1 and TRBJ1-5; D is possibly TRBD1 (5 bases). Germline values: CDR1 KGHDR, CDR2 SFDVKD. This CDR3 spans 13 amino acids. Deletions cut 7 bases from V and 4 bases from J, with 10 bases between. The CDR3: CATRETENQPQHF. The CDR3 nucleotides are TGTGCCACCAGGGAGACAGAGAATCAGCCCCAGCATTTT.

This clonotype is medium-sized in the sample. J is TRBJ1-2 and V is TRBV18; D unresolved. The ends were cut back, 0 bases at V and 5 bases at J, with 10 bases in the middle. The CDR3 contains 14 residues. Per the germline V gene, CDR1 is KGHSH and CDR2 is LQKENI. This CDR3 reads CASSPPTESYGYTF. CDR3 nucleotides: TGTGCCAGCTCACCACCTACAGAGAGTTATGGCTACACCTTC. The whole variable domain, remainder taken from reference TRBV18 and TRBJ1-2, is NAGVMQNPRHLVRRRGQEARLRCSPMKGHSHVYWYRQLPEEGLKFMVYLQKENIIDESGMPKERFSAEFPKEGPSILRIQQVVRGDSAAYFCASSPPTESYGYTFGSGTRLTVV.

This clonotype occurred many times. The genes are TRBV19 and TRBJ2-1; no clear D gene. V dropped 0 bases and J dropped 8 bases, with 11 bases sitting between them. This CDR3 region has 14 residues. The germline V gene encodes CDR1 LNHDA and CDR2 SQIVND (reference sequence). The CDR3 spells CASSIDLSVDEQFF. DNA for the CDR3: TGTGCCAGTAGTATAGATCTTAGTGTCGATGAGCAGTTCTTC.

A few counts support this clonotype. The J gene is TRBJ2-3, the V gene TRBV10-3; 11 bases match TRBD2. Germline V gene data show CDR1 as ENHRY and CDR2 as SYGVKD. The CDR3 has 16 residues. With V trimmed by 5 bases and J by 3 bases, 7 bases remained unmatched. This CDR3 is CAISRLAGGGTDTQYF. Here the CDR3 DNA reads TGTGCCATCAGTCGGCTAGCGGGAGGAGGGACAGATACGCAGTATTTT.

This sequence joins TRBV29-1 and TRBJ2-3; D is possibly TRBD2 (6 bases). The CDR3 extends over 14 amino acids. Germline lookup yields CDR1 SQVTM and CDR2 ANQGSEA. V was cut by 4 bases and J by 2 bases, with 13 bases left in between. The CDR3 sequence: CSVASGLPTDTQYF. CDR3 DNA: TGCAGCGTTGCTTCGGGACTTCCCACAGATACGCAGTATTTT.

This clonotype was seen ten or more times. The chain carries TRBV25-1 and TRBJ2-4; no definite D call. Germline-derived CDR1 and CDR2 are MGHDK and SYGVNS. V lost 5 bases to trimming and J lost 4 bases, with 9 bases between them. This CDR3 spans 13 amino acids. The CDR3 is CASSTPEKNIQYF. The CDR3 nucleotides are TGTGCCAGCAGTACACCTGAGAAAAACATTCAGTACTTC.

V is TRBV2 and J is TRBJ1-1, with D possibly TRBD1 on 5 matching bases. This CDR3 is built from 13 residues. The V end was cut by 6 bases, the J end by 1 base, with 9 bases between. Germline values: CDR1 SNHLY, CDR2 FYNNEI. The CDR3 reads CASRGDRNTEAFF. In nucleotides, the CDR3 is TGTGCCAGCAGGGGGGACCGGAACACTGAAGCTTTCTTT.

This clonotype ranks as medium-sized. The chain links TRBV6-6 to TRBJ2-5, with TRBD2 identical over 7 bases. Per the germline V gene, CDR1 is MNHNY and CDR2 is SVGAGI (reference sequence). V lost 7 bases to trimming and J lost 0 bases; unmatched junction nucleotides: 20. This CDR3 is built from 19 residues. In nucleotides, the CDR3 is TGTGCCAGCAAATTTCGGGCCCTAGGAGGTCTAGCGGACCAAGAGACCCAGTACTTC. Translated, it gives CASKFRALGGLADQETQYF.

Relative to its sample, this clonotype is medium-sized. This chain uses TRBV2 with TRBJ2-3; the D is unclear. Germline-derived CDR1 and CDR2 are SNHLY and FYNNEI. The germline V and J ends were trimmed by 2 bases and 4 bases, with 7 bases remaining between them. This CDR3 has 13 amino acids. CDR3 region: CASSETSSDTQYF. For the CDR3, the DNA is TGTGCCAGCAGTGAAACCTCCTCAGATACGCAGTATTTT.

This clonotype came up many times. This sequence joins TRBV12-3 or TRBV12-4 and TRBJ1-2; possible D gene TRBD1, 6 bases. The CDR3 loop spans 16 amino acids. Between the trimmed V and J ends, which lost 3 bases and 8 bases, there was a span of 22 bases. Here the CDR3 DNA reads TGTGCCAGCAGTTTCGGGTGGAGGGGCGAGGGGGGCGGCTACACCTTC. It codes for CASSFGWRGEGGGYTF.

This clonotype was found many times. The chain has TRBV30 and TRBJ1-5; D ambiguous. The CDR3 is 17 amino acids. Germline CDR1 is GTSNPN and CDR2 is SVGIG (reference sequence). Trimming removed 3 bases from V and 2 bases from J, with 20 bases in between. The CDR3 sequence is CAWSDIRSDLGNQPQHF. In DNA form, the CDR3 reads TGTGCCTGGAGCGATATAAGGTCGGATTTGGGCAATCAGCCCCAGCATTTT.

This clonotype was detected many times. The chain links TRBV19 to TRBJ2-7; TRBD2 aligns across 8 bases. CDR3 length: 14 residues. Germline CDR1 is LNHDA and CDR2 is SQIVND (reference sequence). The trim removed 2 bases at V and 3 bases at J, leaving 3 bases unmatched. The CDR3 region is CASSIREGVYEQYF. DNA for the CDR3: TGTGCCAGTAGTATACGGGAGGGGGTCTACGAGCAGTACTTC.

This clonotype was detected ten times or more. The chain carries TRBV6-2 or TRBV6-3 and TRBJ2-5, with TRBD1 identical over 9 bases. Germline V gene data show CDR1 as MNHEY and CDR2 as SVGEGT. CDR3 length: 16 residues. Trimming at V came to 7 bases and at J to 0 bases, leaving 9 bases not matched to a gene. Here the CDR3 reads CASNTRDRVNQETQYF. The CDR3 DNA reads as TGTGCCAGCAACACCAGGGACAGGGTTAACCAAGAGACCCAGTACTTC.